This T cell receptor beta chain emerged from a study of CD8+ T cells in alopecia areata (dated 2018 in TCRdb). Background on the whole study: Skin from C3H/HeJ donors with spontaneous alopecia (6-12 months old) was grafted onto female C3H/HeJ recipients that were about 7-10 weeks old. In both human patients and the C3H/HeJ mouse model, the study applied high-throughput TCRbeta sequencing to look at T cell clonal expansion in alopecia areata. In humans, TCRbeta sequencing was performed on scalp tissue and on sorted CD4+ and CD8+ peripheral blood T cells from healthy controls and from patients with patchy or totalis/universalis alopecia areata. Clonality in the scalp was compared among normal scalp (n=4), patchy alopecia areata scalp (n=8), and alopecia totalis/universalis scalp (n=8). RNA was extracted with the PAXgene miRNA kit for fixed scalp, the miRNeasy kit for PBMCs, and the RNeasy kit for mouse skin. TCRbeta CDR3 regions were amplified by immunoSEQ multiplex PCR with 35 Vbeta forward and 13 Jbeta reverse primers.

From the cysteine up to the phenylalanine, the CDR3 has a length of 13 residues. Shown are 27 bases from within the CDR3, in frame from base 1. Between the V and J ends, shortened by 2 bases and 0 bases respectively, the junction contains 4 bases. The germline V gene (reference sequence) yields FNHDT for CDR1 and SITEND for CDR2. Study-wide findings and limitations: Higher clonality and more expanded CD8+ clones were observed in lesional scalp than in normal scalp, particularly in alopecia totalis/universalis, a finding suggestive of antigenic drive. TCR sequences shared between patients were less clear than in mice, possibly partly because of HLA diversity in the patient population. Unlike mouse skin, where gammadelta T cells dominate, normal human skin contains resident alphabeta T cells that get sequenced too, which complicates analysis of the scalp TCR repertoire.

Cells from pooled mouse cutaneous lymph nodes were stained for CD4, CD8alpha, NKG2D, NKG2ACE and other markers and then sorted on a BD Influx. To note about this clone: Its antigen remains unidentified. Gene names and germline sequences here are all drawn from mouse data. The read halts 4 residues ahead of the CDR3 end, with the missing end drawn from the germline J gene. The same CDR3 also results from other DNA sequences found in this sample.

Library preparation used the immunoSEQ multiplex PCR assay. To provide template for TCR sequencing, every sample had RNA extracted and reverse transcribed into cDNA. First-strand cDNA was synthesized with SuperScript III using a 2:1 mix of oligo-dT and random hexamers. A synthetic immune receptor repertoire was used to assess amplification bias, and residual bias was removed computationally. Libraries were sequenced on Illumina HiSeq with 60 bp reads covering the CDR3, read from J toward V. In the source study's methods: Raw reads were preprocessed to remove errors, and CDR3 was defined by IMGT conventions from the conserved cysteine to phenylalanine. To get clonality, Shannon entropy was normalized by log2 of the number of productive unique TCRs and the result was subtracted from 1. Whether each scalp clone was CD4 or CD8 was inferred by checking scalp TCRbeta sequences against the CD4 and CD8 repertoires from sorted blood. Here the immuneACCESS table is served through TCRdb, limited to in-frame sequences with V and J called. Missing clones are a known gap in these copies; in checked studies unresolved V genes cover under half, and the rest lacks a known reason. That table gives V, J and clone size, and the DNA gave D and trimming. In this sample, over 250,000 clones appear, none counted once only. About 1.1% of the sample rests with the top ten.

The chain is encoded by TRBV19 joined to TRBJ2-3; there is no confident call for the D gene. The clonotype comes from a C3H/HeJ mouse with alopecia areata. This strain has the MHC haplotype H2-k. Specimen: CD4+ T cells sorted from a lymph node. CDR3 loop: CASSIHSAETLYF. The CDR3 DNA, read in part, is TGTGCCAGCAGTATCCATAGTGCAGAA.